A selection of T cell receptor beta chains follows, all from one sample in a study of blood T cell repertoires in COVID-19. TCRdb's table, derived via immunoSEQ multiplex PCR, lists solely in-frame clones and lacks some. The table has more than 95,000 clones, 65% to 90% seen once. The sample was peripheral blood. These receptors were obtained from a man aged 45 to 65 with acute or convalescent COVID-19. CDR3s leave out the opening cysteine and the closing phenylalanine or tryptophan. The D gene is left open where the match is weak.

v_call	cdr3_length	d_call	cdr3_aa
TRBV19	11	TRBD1	ASRLTGGHEQY
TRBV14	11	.	ASSLRRDQPQH
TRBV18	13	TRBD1	ASSRQGTGANVLT
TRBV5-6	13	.	ASSLGQAIAGGYT
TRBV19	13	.	ASSTKTTGFYGYT
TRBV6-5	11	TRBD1	ASSTGTDYGYT
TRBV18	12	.	ASSPPARVHEQF
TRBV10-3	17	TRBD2	AIRGLAGGVLPRTGELF
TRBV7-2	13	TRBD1	ASSLGQGDNSPLH
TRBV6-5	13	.	ASSYTGGMNTEAF
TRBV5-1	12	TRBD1	ASSLEGQGLEQY
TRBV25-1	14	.	ASTQSGTSSTDTQY
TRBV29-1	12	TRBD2	SVSLAGGADTQY
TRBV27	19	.	ASSRADRGSGGHSSYNEQF
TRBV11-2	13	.	ASSLDPGNSQPQH
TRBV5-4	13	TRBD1	ASSSDRGGTYGYT
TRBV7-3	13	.	ASSLSWSSYNEQF
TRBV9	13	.	ASSGPLGGKTEAF
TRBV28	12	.	ASSSGTPTGELF
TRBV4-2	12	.	ASSQDEGYTEAF
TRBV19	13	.	ASSIADTASYGYT
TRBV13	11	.	ASSEGLKEEQY
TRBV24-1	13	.	ATSDSAGIGTEAF
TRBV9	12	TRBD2	ASTRGGSSYEQY
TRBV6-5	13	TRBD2	ASTSGGAGTDTQY
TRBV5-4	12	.	ASSLFSEVYGYT
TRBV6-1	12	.	ASSEVGVYNEQF
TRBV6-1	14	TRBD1	ASSETLPGTASGYT
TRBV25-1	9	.	ASSSGNIQY
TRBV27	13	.	ASSLSGGGNSPLH
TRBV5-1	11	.	ASSVTGQETQY
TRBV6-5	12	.	ASSYSAGVYEQY
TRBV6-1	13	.	ASSELANSNYGYT
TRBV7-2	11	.	ASSLGGSETQY
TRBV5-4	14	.	ASSANKELDTYEQY
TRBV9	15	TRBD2	ASSGNPGLAGNNEQF
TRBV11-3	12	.	ASSLGITADTQY
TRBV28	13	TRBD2	ASSLSGGFQETQY
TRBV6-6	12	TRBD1	ASSYLQGGYGYT
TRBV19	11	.	ASSRTATYEQY
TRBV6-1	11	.	ASSEEGRARQY
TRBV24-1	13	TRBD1	ATSDPGTGWETQY
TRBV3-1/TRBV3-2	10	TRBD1	ASSLWTGRAF
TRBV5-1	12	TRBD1	ASSRTGGANVLT
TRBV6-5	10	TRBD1	ASRPDREKLF
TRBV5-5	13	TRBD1	ASSLGDRVTYEQY
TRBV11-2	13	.	ASSSSGDPNQPQH
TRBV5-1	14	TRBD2	ASSPDGAGGPNEQF
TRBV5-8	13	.	ASSFYRTEQETQY
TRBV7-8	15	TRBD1	ASSSKPGQGTYTEAF
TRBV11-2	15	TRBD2	ASSLNPPLAGDDEQY